The 2 T cell receptor beta chains given below trace back to one sample, sequenced in a study of Ad26.COV2.S vaccination and SARS-CoV-2 variants. Treatment meaning: 19 received Ad26.COV2.S at low or high dose, single or two shots; 5 received placebo; per-sample allocation not given. At day 63 after the first vaccine or placebo injection, samples were drawn. TCRdb's copy holds only in-frame clones and misses some; the assay was immunoSEQ multiplex PCR. The table has fewer than 400,000 clones, 88% seen once. This sample comprised peripheral blood, obtained in a trial of Ad26.COV2.S vaccine versus placebo. All receptors derive from a person between 18 and 65 years old who received the Ad26.COV2.S COVID-19 vaccine or a placebo.

This clone was observed once. The chain combines TRBV4-2 with TRBJ2-3; 11 bases align to TRBD2. This CDR3 comprises 16 residues. The J segment lost 4 bases and the V segment lost 3 bases, leaving 6 bases of the junction unmatched. Germline CDR1 reads LGHNA; CDR2 reads YNFKEQ. CDR3 amino acids: CASSQMTSGEADTQYF. DNA of the CDR3: TGTGCCAGCAGCCAGATGACTAGCGGGGAAGCAGATACGCAGTATTTT.

The chain carries TRBV5-6 and TRBJ2-7; TRBD2 matches 7 bases. Trimming at V came to 2 bases and at J to 5 bases, leaving 10 bases not matched to a gene. Germline lookup yields CDR1 SGHDT and CDR2 YYEEEE. The CDR3 is 15 amino acids. The CDR3 protein is CASSFAGDRGHEQYF. For the CDR3, the DNA is TGTGCCAGCAGCTTTGCGGGGGACCGAGGGCACGAGCAGTACTTC.